These 14 T cell receptor beta chains were all obtained from the same sample, sequenced in a study of OX40 agonist ivuxolimab in advanced cancers. TCRdb's copy holds only in-frame clones and misses some; the assay was immunoSEQ multiplex PCR. The sample comprises 70,000 to 95,000 clones, around four fifths of which are singletons, and approximately 1.7% rests with the top ten. Sequenced here: CD4+ or CD8+ T cells sorted from blood, sampled in a trial of the OX40 agonist ivuxolimab. The receptor source for this set is an adult with an advanced solid tumor such as melanoma, head and neck, liver or kidney cancer.

The V gene is TRBV18, the J gene TRBJ1-2, with D unresolved. Germline CDR1 and CDR2: KGHSH and LQKENI. The V gene lost 6 bases and the J gene lost 6 bases, with 8 bases spanning the gap. The length of the CDR3 is 11 residues. The CDR3 DNA follows: TGTGCCAGCTCCCCCGGTAATGGCTACACCTTC. Protein sequence: CASSPGNGYTF.

V and J are TRBV10-3 and TRBJ2-2, with 9 positions matching TRBD1. V dropped 3 bases and J dropped 6; count of bases not matched to a gene: 2. Germline CDR1 ENHRY, CDR2 SYGVKD. The length of the CDR3 is 14 residues. The CDR3 loop reads CAISDGTGSGELFF. The CDR3 DNA follows: TGTGCCATCAGTGACGGGACAGGGTCCGGGGAGCTGTTTTTT.

The chain uses TRBV7-2 and TRBJ1-2, with D uncertain. The V gene's germline CDR1 is SGHTA and CDR2 FQGNSA. This CDR3 is 14 amino acids long. The V and J ends lost 4 bases and 7 bases respectively, with 16 bases between them. CDR3 sequence: CASSSGISVGGYTF. The CDR3 DNA sequence: TGTGCCAGCAGCTCGGGCATTTCGGTTGGTGGCTACACCTTC.

This chain links TRBV7-3 with TRBJ2-3; 11 nucleotides line up with TRBD1. Unmatched junction bases numbered 6, after V lost 0 bases and J lost 4 bases. The CDR3 totals 17 residues. The germline CDR1 and CDR2 sequences are SGHTA and FQGTGA. The CDR3: CASSLTRPGQGADTQYF. DNA for the CDR3: TGTGCCAGCAGCTTAACGCGCCCGGGACAGGGGGCAGATACGCAGTATTTT.

This rearrangement joins TRBV2 to TRBJ1-2; 7 bases match TRBD1. V shed 9 bases, J shed 3 bases, and the junction held 4 bases outside the gene matches. The CDR3 loop spans 12 amino acids. Germline V CDR1 and CDR2: SNHLY, FYNNEI. CDR3 DNA: TGTGCCAGTAACAGGGGAGACTATGGCTACACCTTC. Translating it yields CASNRGDYGYTF.

V is TRBV7-9 and J is TRBJ2-5; 7 nucleotides match TRBD1. The CDR3 has 13 amino acids. Germline-derived CDR1 and CDR2 are SEHNR and FQNEAQ (reference sequence). V lost 5 bases and J lost 5; bases outside the gene matches: 5. CDR3 loop: CASSLIQGETQYF. The CDR3, as DNA: TGTGCCAGCAGCCTGATACAGGGGGAGACCCAGTACTTC.

The chain combines TRBV19 with TRBJ2-6; 8 bases line up with TRBD1. The CDR3 runs to 16 residues. V shed 3 bases and J 0 bases; nucleotides not matched to a gene: 1. CDR1 is LNHDA, CDR2 SQIVND, per germline (reference sequence). CDR3: CASSIRGLSGANVLTF. The CDR3 DNA follows: TGTGCCAGTAGTATCAGGGGGCTCTCTGGGGCCAACGTCCTGACTTTC. The complete variable domain, with remaining parts taken from reference TRBV19 and TRBJ2-6, reads DGGITQSPKYLFRKEGQNVTLSCEQNLNHDAMYWYRQDPGQGLRLIYYSQIVNDFQKGDIAEGYSVSREKKESFPLTVTSAQKNPTAFYLCASSIRGLSGANVLTFGAGSRLTVL.

This chain connects TRBV11-3 to TRBJ1-4; 7 nucleotides line up with TRBD1. The CDR3 sequence is 15 residues long. Trimming cost V 5 bases and J 6 bases; bases outside gene matches: 9. CDR1 and CDR2 from the germline V gene are SGHNT and YENEEA. The CDR3 region is CASSPRQGQDEKLFF. Here the CDR3 DNA reads TGTGCCAGCAGCCCTCGACAGGGACAAGATGAAAAACTGTTTTTT.

V is TRBV6-5 and J is TRBJ2-1; no reliable D call. The CDR3 runs 16 residues. V was shortened by 0 bases and J by 0 bases, with 9 bases between the two germline ends. CDR1 and CDR2 from the germline V gene are MNHEY and SVGAGI. The CDR3 sequence is CASSYSGRSSYNEQFF. The CDR3 bases are TGTGCCAGCAGTTACTCCGGGCGGTCCTCCTACAATGAGCAGTTCTTC.

This clone was detected a few times. Additional DNA sequences in this sample encode the identical CDR3. The chain links TRBV6-6 to TRBJ1-5; D is unresolved. Germline lookup yields CDR1 MNHNY and CDR2 SVGAGI (reference sequence). V lost 4 bases and J lost 9, with 7 bases in between. CDR3 size: 11 residues. CDR3 loop: CASSSPGPQHF. The CDR3 region has the DNA TGTGCCAGCAGTTCCCCCGGGCCCCAGCATTTT.

The chain recombines TRBV2 with TRBJ1-4; D is unclear. From germline, CDR1 is SNHLY and CDR2 FYNNEI. The V end lost 6 bases, the J end lost 3 bases, and 11 bases lay between the germline ends. The CDR3 extends over 14 amino acids. The CDR3 region is CASRSTEANEKLFF. For the CDR3, the DNA is TGTGCCAGCAGGTCGACGGAAGCTAATGAAAAACTGTTTTTT.

The chain combines TRBV7-6 with TRBJ2-5; TRBD1 might be the D (6 bases). V lost 3 bases, J lost 1 base, and 12 bases lay in between. Germline-derived CDR1 and CDR2 are SGHVS and FNYEAQ. This CDR3 spans 15 amino acids. The CDR3 sequence: CASSFRGASQETQYF. CDR3 DNA: TGTGCCAGCAGCTTCAGGGGAGCCTCCCAAGAGACCCAGTACTTC.

This rearrangement joins TRBV6-4 to TRBJ1-4; a possible D gene is TRBD1 (5 bases). V was shortened by 0 bases and J by 11 bases, with 22 bases between the two germline ends. CDR1 and CDR2 from the germline V gene are MRHNA and SNTAGT. The CDR3 is 17 amino acids. The CDR3 DNA reads TGTGCCAGCAGTGACTCGTTGACAGCGATTAATGATTGGAAACTGTTTTTT. Amino acid sequence: CASSDSLTAINDWKLFF.

The chain has TRBV4-2 and TRBJ1-1; D is uncertain. V was pared by 0 bases and J by 1 base, with 12 bases between. CDR3 length: 16 residues. Looked up from germline, CDR1 is LGHNA and CDR2 is YNFKEQ. CDR3 in amino acids: CASSQDPRQANTEAFF. The DNA of the CDR3 is TGTGCCAGCAGCCAAGATCCTAGGCAGGCGAACACTGAAGCTTTCTTT.